The rows below give T cell receptor beta chains drawn from one sample of a study of cytomegalovirus exposure and HLA in healthy donors. Sequencing was performed with immunoSEQ multiplex PCR; in TCRdb, only in-frame clones are kept and a portion is missing. Of about 82,000 clones detected, over 75% appear once; the ten largest clones hold 10% to 15%. Sample: PBMCs. These receptors were obtained from a human donor in good health. CDR3s include the opening cysteine and the closing phenylalanine or tryptophan. The order of the fields is D gene, J gene, clone size, V gene, CDR3 protein, CDR3 DNA. The D gene is left open where the match is weak. The size entry is marked missing in some rows and otherwise reads once, few, many or a size class.

d_call: -; j_call: TRBJ1-1; clone_size: few; v_call: TRBV4-1; cdr3_aa: CASSQDWRGLNTEAFF; cdr3_nt: TGCGCCAGCAGCCAAGATTGGAGGGGTCTGAACACTGAAGCTTTCTTT
d_call: -; j_call: TRBJ2-7; clone_size: -; v_call: TRBV5-1; cdr3_aa: CASSSSYEQYF; cdr3_nt: TGCGCCAGTTCCAGCTCCTACGAGCAGTACTTC
d_call: -; j_call: TRBJ1-4; clone_size: -; v_call: TRBV5-1; cdr3_aa: CASSEGRPNEKLFF; cdr3_nt: TGCGCCAGCAGTGAGGGCAGGCCTAATGAAAAACTGTTTTTT
d_call: -; j_call: TRBJ1-2; clone_size: -; v_call: TRBV30; cdr3_aa: CAWSPTTNYGYTF; cdr3_nt: TGTGCCTGGAGCCCAACAACTAACTATGGCTACACCTTC
d_call: -; j_call: TRBJ2-7; clone_size: -; v_call: TRBV2; cdr3_aa: CASSAQGRSYEQYF; cdr3_nt: TGTGCCAGCAGTGCACAGGGACGCTCCTACGAGCAGTACTTC
d_call: -; j_call: TRBJ1-2; clone_size: -; v_call: TRBV7-2; cdr3_aa: CASSLVAGRPWDGYTF; cdr3_nt: TGTGCCAGCAGCTTAGTAGCTGGTCGACCCTGGGATGGCTACACCTTC
d_call: TRBD1; j_call: TRBJ2-3; clone_size: -; v_call: TRBV5-5; cdr3_aa: CASSWGTGGTDTQYF; cdr3_nt: TGTGCCAGCAGCTGGGGGACAGGGGGGACAGATACGCAGTATTTT
d_call: TRBD1; j_call: TRBJ2-3; clone_size: -; v_call: TRBV5-6; cdr3_aa: CASSYGTGTDTQYF; cdr3_nt: TGTGCCAGCAGCTATGGGACAGGGACTGATACGCAGTATTTT
d_call: TRBD1; j_call: TRBJ1-5; clone_size: -; v_call: TRBV15; cdr3_aa: CATSSFGTGLENQPQHF; cdr3_nt: TGTGCCACCAGCAGTTTCGGGACAGGGTTGGAAAATCAGCCCCAGCATTTT
d_call: TRBD1; j_call: TRBJ1-5; clone_size: -; v_call: TRBV6-5; cdr3_aa: CASSAGGRGPQHF; cdr3_nt: TGTGCCAGCAGTGCAGGGGGTAGGGGGCCCCAGCATTTT
d_call: -; j_call: TRBJ2-7; clone_size: -; v_call: TRBV19; cdr3_aa: CASSPGEGIHEQYF; cdr3_nt: TGTGCCAGTAGTCCGGGAGAGGGAATCCACGAGCAGTACTTC
d_call: TRBD1; j_call: TRBJ1-5; clone_size: -; v_call: TRBV12-5; cdr3_aa: CASGFGTGSNQPQHF; cdr3_nt: TGTGCTAGTGGATTCGGGACAGGGAGCAATCAGCCCCAGCATTTT
d_call: TRBD1; j_call: TRBJ2-7; clone_size: -; v_call: TRBV5-1; cdr3_aa: CASKLLQGPYEQYF; cdr3_nt: TGCGCCAGCAAGCTTTTACAGGGGCCCTACGAGCAGTACTTC
d_call: TRBD2; j_call: TRBJ2-5; clone_size: few; v_call: TRBV7-2; cdr3_aa: CASSLRQRGGGETQYF; cdr3_nt: TGTGCCAGCAGCTTACGGCAGCGGGGGGGCGGGGAGACCCAGTACTTC
d_call: -; j_call: TRBJ1-1; clone_size: few; v_call: TRBV5-6; cdr3_aa: CASSPPGWGNTEAFF; cdr3_nt: TGTGCCAGCAGCCCACCGGGATGGGGGAACACTGAAGCTTTCTTT
d_call: -; j_call: TRBJ1-5; clone_size: -; v_call: TRBV5-1; cdr3_aa: CASSLAGVSNQPQHF; cdr3_nt: TGCGCCAGCAGCTTGGCAGGGGTTAGCAATCAGCCCCAGCATTTT
d_call: -; j_call: TRBJ2-7; clone_size: few; v_call: TRBV6-9; cdr3_aa: CASSYLGNEQYF; cdr3_nt: TGTGCCAGCAGTTACCTAGGAAACGAGCAGTACTTC
d_call: TRBD2; j_call: TRBJ2-5; clone_size: -; v_call: TRBV25-1; cdr3_aa: CASSAWTSGPSRETQYF; cdr3_nt: TGTGCCAGCAGTGCTTGGACTAGCGGGCCAAGCCGAGAGACCCAGTACTTC
d_call: -; j_call: TRBJ2-5; clone_size: once; v_call: TRBV30; cdr3_aa: CAWSRTVETQYF; cdr3_nt: TGTGCCTGGAGCCGGACTGTAGAGACCCAGTACTTC
d_call: -; j_call: TRBJ2-5; clone_size: -; v_call: TRBV5-6; cdr3_aa: CASSLGAGPYQETQYF; cdr3_nt: TGTGCCAGCAGCTTGGGTGCGGGGCCGTACCAAGAGACCCAGTACTTC
d_call: -; j_call: TRBJ2-3; clone_size: -; v_call: TRBV2; cdr3_aa: CASSDGAGSTDTQYF; cdr3_nt: TGTGCCAGCAGTGATGGCGCAGGGAGCACAGATACGCAGTATTTT
d_call: TRBD1; j_call: TRBJ1-1; clone_size: -; v_call: TRBV10-3; cdr3_aa: CATAQGAGTEAFF; cdr3_nt: TGTGCCACAGCACAGGGGGCTGGGACTGAAGCTTTCTTT
d_call: -; j_call: TRBJ1-1; clone_size: -; v_call: TRBV15; cdr3_aa: CATSNLKTGGAFF; cdr3_nt: TGTGCCACCAGCAACCTTAAAACCGGGGGGGCTTTCTTT
d_call: TRBD2; j_call: TRBJ2-3; clone_size: -; v_call: TRBV6-4; cdr3_aa: CASSGTSGGTDTQYF; cdr3_nt: TGTGCCAGCAGTGGGACTAGCGGGGGCACAGATACGCAGTATTTT
d_call: -; j_call: TRBJ1-1; clone_size: -; v_call: TRBV7-9; cdr3_aa: CASSFESQVNTEAFF; cdr3_nt: TGTGCCAGCAGCTTTGAGAGTCAGGTGAACACTGAAGCTTTCTTT
d_call: -; j_call: TRBJ1-5; clone_size: -; v_call: TRBV19; cdr3_aa: CASSIAGVFGNQPQHF; cdr3_nt: TGTGCCAGTAGTATAGCGGGGGTTTTCGGGAATCAGCCCCAGCATTTT
d_call: -; j_call: TRBJ2-7; clone_size: once; v_call: TRBV4-3; cdr3_aa: CASSPGLRNSYEQYF; cdr3_nt: TGCGCCAGCAGCCCGGGACTCAGGAACTCTTACGAGCAGTACTTC
d_call: -; j_call: TRBJ2-7; clone_size: -; v_call: TRBV7-2; cdr3_aa: CASSFTGSYEQYF; cdr3_nt: TGTGCCAGCAGCTTTACAGGGTCCTACGAGCAGTACTTC
d_call: -; j_call: TRBJ1-4; clone_size: -; v_call: TRBV6-1; cdr3_aa: CASQPGGGLNEKLFF; cdr3_nt: TGTGCCAGCCAACCTGGGGGGGGACTAAATGAAAAACTGTTTTTT
d_call: -; j_call: TRBJ1-1; clone_size: few; v_call: TRBV4-2; cdr3_aa: CASSQDPSPGIEAFF; cdr3_nt: TGTGCCAGCAGCCAAGATCCCTCCCCGGGGATTGAAGCTTTCTTT
d_call: TRBD1; j_call: TRBJ2-5; clone_size: -; v_call: TRBV5-1; cdr3_aa: CASSFPDREKTQYF; cdr3_nt: TGCGCCAGCAGCTTTCCCGACAGGGAGAAGACCCAGTACTTC
d_call: TRBD1; j_call: TRBJ2-5; clone_size: -; v_call: TRBV30; cdr3_aa: CAWSWDRETQYF; cdr3_nt: TGTGCCTGGAGTTGGGACAGGGAGACCCAGTACTTC
d_call: -; j_call: TRBJ2-7; clone_size: -; v_call: TRBV5-1; cdr3_aa: CASSLGGKSVYEQYF; cdr3_nt: TGCGCCAGCAGCTTGGGAGGAAAATCAGTCTACGAGCAGTACTTC
d_call: -; j_call: TRBJ2-7; clone_size: few; v_call: TRBV12-5; cdr3_aa: CASGSHEAGSYEQYF; cdr3_nt: TGTGCTAGTGGTTCGCACGAAGCAGGGTCCTACGAGCAGTACTTC
d_call: -; j_call: TRBJ2-7; clone_size: -; v_call: TRBV14; cdr3_aa: CASSPYRSSYEQYF; cdr3_nt: TGTGCCAGCAGCCCTTACAGGAGCTCCTACGAGCAGTACTTC
d_call: -; j_call: TRBJ2-7; clone_size: -; v_call: TRBV15; cdr3_aa: CATSIGANYEQYF; cdr3_nt: TGTGCCACCAGCATTGGAGCGAACTACGAGCAGTACTTC
d_call: TRBD2; j_call: TRBJ2-3; clone_size: -; v_call: TRBV30; cdr3_aa: CAWSVGGGFTDTQYF; cdr3_nt: TGTGCCTGGAGTGTCGGGGGGGGGTTCACAGATACGCAGTATTTT
d_call: -; j_call: TRBJ2-5; clone_size: once; v_call: TRBV15; cdr3_aa: CATSIQADETQYF; cdr3_nt: TGTGCCACCAGCATCCAAGCGGATGAGACCCAGTACTTC
d_call: -; j_call: TRBJ2-5; clone_size: -; v_call: TRBV6-6; cdr3_aa: CASSRSGRPQETQYF; cdr3_nt: TGTGCCAGCAGCCGCTCCGGGAGACCTCAAGAGACCCAGTACTTC
d_call: -; j_call: TRBJ2-2; clone_size: -; v_call: TRBV18; cdr3_aa: CASSGTENTGELFF; cdr3_nt: TGTGCCAGCTCTGGAACAGAGAACACCGGGGAGCTGTTTTTT
d_call: TRBD1; j_call: TRBJ2-1; clone_size: -; v_call: TRBV18; cdr3_aa: CASSPSSGQGGFYNEQFF; cdr3_nt: TGTGCCAGCTCACCTAGCTCCGGACAGGGTGGCTTCTACAATGAGCAGTTCTTC
d_call: -; j_call: TRBJ2-7; clone_size: -; v_call: TRBV29-1; cdr3_aa: CSVEGGAEYEQYF; cdr3_nt: TGCAGCGTTGAAGGCGGGGCCGAGTACGAGCAGTACTTC
d_call: -; j_call: TRBJ2-2; clone_size: -; v_call: TRBV30; cdr3_aa: CAWSVQRAGELFF; cdr3_nt: TGTGCCTGGAGTGTACAACGGGCCGGGGAGCTGTTTTTT
d_call: -; j_call: TRBJ1-5; clone_size: -; v_call: TRBV2; cdr3_aa: CASGQLGGESQPQHF; cdr3_nt: TGTGCCAGCGGACAGTTAGGGGGAGAGAGTCAGCCCCAGCATTTT
d_call: TRBD1; j_call: TRBJ2-7; clone_size: -; v_call: TRBV4-1; cdr3_aa: CASSQGQVSYEQYF; cdr3_nt: TGCGCCAGCAGCCAGGGACAGGTCTCCTACGAGCAGTACTTC